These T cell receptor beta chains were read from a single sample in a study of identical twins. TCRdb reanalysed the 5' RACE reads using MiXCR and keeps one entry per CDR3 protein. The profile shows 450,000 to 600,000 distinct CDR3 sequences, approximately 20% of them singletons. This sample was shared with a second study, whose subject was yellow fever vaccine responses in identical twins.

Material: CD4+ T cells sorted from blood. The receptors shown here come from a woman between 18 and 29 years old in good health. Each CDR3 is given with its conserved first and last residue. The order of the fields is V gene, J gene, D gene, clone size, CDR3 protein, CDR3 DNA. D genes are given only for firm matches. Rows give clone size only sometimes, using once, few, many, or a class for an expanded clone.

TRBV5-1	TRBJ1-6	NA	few	CASSLAWLNNSPLHF	TGCGCCAGCAGCTTGGCCTGGCTTAATAATTCACCCCTCCACTTT
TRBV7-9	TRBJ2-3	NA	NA	CASSLWVSTDTQYF	TGTGCCAGCAGCTTATGGGTTAGCACAGATACGCAGTATTTT
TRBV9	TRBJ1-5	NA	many	CASSKGHQGNQPQHF	TGTGCCAGCAGCAAAGGACACCAAGGCAATCAGCCCCAGCATTTT
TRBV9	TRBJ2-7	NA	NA	CASSVGPGDLYEQYF	TGTGCCAGCAGCGTAGGGCCAGGGGACCTCTACGAGCAGTACTTC
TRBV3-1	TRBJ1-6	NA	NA	CASSRTDNSPLHF	TGTGCCAGCAGCCGGACAGATAATTCACCCCTCCACTTT
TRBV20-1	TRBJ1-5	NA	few	CSARGGAVQPQHF	TGCAGTGCTAGAGGGGGGGCTGTGCAGCCCCAGCATTTT
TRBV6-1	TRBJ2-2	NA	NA	CAAYGTSNTGELFF	TGTGCCGCCTACGGGACTTCGAACACCGGGGAGCTGTTTTTT
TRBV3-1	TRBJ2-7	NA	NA	CASSQGLATFEQYF	TGTGCCAGCAGCCAAGGGCTAGCGACCTTCGAGCAGTACTTC
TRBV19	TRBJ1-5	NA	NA	CASSMGPNQPQHF	TGTGCCAGTAGTATGGGTCCTAATCAGCCCCAGCATTTT
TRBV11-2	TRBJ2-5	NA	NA	CASSLVVSQASAGTQYF	TGTGCCAGCAGCTTAGTCGTTTCGCAGGCGAGTGCAGGGACCCAGTACTTC
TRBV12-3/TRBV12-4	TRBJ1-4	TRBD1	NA	CASSLALRDRGEKLFF	TGTGCCAGCAGTTTAGCGCTGCGGGACAGGGGGGAAAAACTGTTTTTT
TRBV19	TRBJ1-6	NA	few	CASSGWETNSPLHF	TGTGCCAGTAGTGGTTGGGAGACTAATTCACCCCTCCACTTT
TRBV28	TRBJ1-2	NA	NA	CASSLDRLQITNYGYTF	TGTGCCAGCAGTCTCGACAGACTACAGATCACTAACTATGGCTACACCTTC
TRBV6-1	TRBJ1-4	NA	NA	CASSLGTAGSEKLFF	TGTGCCAGCAGTCTCGGTACTGCCGGCTCTGAAAAACTGTTTTTT
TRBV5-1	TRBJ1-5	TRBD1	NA	CASSPTGISNQPQHF	TGCGCCAGCAGTCCGACAGGGATCAGCAATCAGCCCCAGCATTTT
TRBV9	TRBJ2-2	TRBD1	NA	CASSSGQGTSGELFF	TGTGCCAGCAGCTCCGGACAGGGGACTTCAGGGGAGCTGTTTTTT
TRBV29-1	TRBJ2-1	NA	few	CSVVGGQRWHNEQFF	TGCAGCGTTGTGGGGGGACAGAGGTGGCACAATGAGCAGTTCTTC
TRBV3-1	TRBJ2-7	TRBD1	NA	CASSHRQGSDEQYF	TGTGCCAGCAGCCACAGACAGGGAAGTGACGAGCAGTACTTC
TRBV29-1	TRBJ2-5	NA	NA	CSVRVGETQYF	TGCAGCGTTAGGGTAGGGGAGACCCAGTACTTC
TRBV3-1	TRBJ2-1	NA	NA	CASSQDRRVNEQFF	TGTGCCAGCAGCCAAGATAGGAGGGTCAATGAGCAGTTCTTC
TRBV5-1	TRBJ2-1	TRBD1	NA	CASSPLGTASHEQFF	TGCGCCAGCAGCCCCCTGGGGACAGCCTCTCATGAGCAGTTCTTC
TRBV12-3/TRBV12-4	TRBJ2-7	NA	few	CASSFGGRNSGQYF	TGTGCCAGCAGTTTTGGCGGGCGCAATTCAGGGCAGTACTTC
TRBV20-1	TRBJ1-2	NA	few	CSAPLTGYGYTF	TGCAGTGCTCCATTAACCGGCTATGGCTACACCTTC
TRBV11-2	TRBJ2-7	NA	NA	CASSLTLGSTKSYEQYF	TGTGCCAGCAGCTTGACCCTCGGCTCCACTAAATCCTACGAGCAGTACTTC
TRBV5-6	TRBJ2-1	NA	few	CASTNRLSEFF	TGTGCCAGCACCAACCGGCTTTCGGAGTTCTTC
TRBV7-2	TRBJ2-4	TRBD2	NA	CASSLDPLAGANIQYF	TGTGCCAGCAGCTTAGACCCCCTAGCGGGAGCTAACATTCAGTACTTC
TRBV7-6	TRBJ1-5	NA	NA	CASSSRVSGYQPQHF	TGTGCCAGCAGCTCAAGGGTTTCTGGATATCAGCCCCAGCATTTT
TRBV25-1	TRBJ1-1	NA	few	CASSGPTWVNTEAFF	TGTGCCAGCAGTGGGCCCACCTGGGTGAACACTGAAGCTTTCTTT
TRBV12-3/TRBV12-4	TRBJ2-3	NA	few	CASSLLLAGTDTQYF	TGTGCCAGCAGTTTACTGCTAGCCGGAACAGATACGCAGTATTTT
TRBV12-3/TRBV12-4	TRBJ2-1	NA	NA	CASSERRAYNEQFF	TGTGCCAGCAGTGAGCGGAGGGCCTACAATGAGCAGTTCTTC